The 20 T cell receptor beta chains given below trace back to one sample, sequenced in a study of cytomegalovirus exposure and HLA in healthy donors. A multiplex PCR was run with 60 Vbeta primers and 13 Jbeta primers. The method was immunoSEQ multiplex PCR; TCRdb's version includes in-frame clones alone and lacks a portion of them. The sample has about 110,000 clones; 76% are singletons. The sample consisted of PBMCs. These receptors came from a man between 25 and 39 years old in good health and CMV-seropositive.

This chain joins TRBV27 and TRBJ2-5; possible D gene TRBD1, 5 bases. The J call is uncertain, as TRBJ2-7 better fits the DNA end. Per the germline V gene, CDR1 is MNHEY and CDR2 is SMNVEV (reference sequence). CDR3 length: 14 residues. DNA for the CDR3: TGTGCCAGCAGTCTCCAGGACACTGGCTACGAGCAGTACTTC. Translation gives CASSLQDTGYEQYF.

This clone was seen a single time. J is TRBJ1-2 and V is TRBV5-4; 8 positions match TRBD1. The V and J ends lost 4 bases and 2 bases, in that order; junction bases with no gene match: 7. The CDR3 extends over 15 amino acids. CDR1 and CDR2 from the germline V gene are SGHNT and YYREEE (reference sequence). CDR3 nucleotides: TGTGCCAGCAGCCACACGGACAGGGCCAACTATGGCTACACCTTC. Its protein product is CASSHTDRANYGYTF.

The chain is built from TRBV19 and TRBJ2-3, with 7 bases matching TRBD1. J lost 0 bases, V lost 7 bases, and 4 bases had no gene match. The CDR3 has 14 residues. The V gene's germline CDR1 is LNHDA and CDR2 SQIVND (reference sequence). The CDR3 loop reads CASTRQGSTDTQYF. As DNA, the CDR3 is TGTGCCAGTACCAGACAGGGTAGCACAGATACGCAGTATTTT.

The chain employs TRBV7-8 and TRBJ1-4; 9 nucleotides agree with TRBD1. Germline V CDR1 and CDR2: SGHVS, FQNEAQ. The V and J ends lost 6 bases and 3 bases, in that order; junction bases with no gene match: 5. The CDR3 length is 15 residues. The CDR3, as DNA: TGTGCCAGCAGAGCACAGGGGGCGGCTAATGAAAAACTGTTTTTT. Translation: CASRAQGAANEKLFF.

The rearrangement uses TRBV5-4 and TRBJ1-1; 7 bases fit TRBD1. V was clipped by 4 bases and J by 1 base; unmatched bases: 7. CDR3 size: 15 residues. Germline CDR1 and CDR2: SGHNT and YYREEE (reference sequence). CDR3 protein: CASSPLRQGNTEAFF. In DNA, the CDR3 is TGTGCCAGCAGCCCCCTCAGACAGGGGAACACTGAAGCTTTCTTT.

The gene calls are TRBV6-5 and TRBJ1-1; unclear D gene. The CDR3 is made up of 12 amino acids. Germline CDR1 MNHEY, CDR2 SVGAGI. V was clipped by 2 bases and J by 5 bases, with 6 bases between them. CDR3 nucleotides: TGTGCCAGCAGTTACCTCGGGACTGAAGCTTTCTTT. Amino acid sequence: CASSYLGTEAFF.

As DNA, the CDR3 is TGTGCCAGCAGCCTGATTGTCGGACAGCAAGAGACCCAGTACTTC. This translates into CASSLIVGQQETQYF. V and J are TRBV7-6 and TRBJ2-5; D perhaps matches TRBD1 (6 bases). Germline values: CDR1 SGHVS, CDR2 FNYEAQ. This CDR3 is 15 amino acids long. Trimming shortened V by 5 bases and J by 2 bases, and 15 bases separated the two germline ends.

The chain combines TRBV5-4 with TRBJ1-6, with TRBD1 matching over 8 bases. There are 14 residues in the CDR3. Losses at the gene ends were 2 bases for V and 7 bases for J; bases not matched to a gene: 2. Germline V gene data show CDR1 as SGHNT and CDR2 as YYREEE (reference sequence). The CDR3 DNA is TGTGCCAGCAGCTTTACAGGGGGGAATTCACCCCTCCACTTT. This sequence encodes CASSFTGGNSPLHF.

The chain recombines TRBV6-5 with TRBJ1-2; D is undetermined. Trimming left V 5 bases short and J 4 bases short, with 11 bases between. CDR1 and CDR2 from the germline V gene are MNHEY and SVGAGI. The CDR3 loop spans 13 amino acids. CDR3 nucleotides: TGTGCCAGCAGTGTTCACACCGCCTATGGCTACACCTTC. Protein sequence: CASSVHTAYGYTF.

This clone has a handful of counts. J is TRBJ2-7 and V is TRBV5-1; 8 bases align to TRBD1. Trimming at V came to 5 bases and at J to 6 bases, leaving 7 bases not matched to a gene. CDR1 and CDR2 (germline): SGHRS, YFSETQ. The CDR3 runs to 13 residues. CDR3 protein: CASRPGQGSEQYF. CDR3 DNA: TGCGCCAGCAGGCCAGGACAGGGTAGCGAGCAGTACTTC.

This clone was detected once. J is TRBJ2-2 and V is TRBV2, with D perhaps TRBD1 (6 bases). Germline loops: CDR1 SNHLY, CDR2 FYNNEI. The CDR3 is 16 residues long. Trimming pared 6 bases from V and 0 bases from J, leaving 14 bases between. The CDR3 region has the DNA TGTGCCAGCAGCGAAACAGGGCTCACGAACACCGGGGAGCTGTTTTTT. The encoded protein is CASSETGLTNTGELFF.

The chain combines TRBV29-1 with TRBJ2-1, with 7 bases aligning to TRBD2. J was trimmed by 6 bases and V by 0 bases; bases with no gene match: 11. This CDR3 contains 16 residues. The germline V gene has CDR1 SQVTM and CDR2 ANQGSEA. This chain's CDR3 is CSVEDLGRGALNEQFF. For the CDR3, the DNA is TGCAGCGTTGAAGATCTAGGGAGGGGAGCCCTCAATGAGCAGTTCTTC.

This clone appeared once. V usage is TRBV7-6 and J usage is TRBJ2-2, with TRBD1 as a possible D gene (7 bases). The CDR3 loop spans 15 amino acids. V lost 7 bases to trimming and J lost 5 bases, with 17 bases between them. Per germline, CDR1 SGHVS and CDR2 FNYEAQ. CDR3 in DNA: TGTGCCAGCAACAGTCGCCCAGGGGGGACCGGGGAGCTGTTTTTT. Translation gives CASNSRPGGTGELFF.

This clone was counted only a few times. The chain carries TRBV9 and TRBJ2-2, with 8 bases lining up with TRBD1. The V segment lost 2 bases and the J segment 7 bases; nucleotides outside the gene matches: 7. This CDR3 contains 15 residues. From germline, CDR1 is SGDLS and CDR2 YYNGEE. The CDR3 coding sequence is TGTGCCAGCAGCGTGACAGGGGCTTGGGGCGGGGAGCTGTTTTTT. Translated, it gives CASSVTGAWGGELFF. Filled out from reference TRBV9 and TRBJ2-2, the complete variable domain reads DSGVTQTPKHLITATGQRVTLRCSPRSGDLSVYWYQQSLDQGLQFLIQYYNGEERAKGNILERFSAQQFPDLHSELNLSSLELGDSALYFCASSVTGAWGGELFFGEGSRLTVL.

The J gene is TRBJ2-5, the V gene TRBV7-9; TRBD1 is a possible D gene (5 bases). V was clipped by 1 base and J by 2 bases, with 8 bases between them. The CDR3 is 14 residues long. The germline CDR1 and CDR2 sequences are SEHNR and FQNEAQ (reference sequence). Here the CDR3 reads CASSLEGLQETQYF. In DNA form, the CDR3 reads TGTGCCAGCAGCTTAGAGGGGCTACAAGAGACCCAGTACTTC. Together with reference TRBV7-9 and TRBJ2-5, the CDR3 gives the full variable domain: DTGVSQNPRHKITKRGQNVTFRCDPISEHNRLYWYRQTLGQGPEFLTYFQNEAQLEKSRLLSDRFSAERPKGSFSTLEIQRTEQGDSAMYLCASSLEGLQETQYFGPGTRLLVL.

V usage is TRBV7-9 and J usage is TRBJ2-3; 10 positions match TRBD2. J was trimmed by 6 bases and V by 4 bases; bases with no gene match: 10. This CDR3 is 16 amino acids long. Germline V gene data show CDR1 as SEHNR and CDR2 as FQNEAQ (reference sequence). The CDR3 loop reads CASSSGPAGGWDTQYF. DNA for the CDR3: TGTGCCAGCAGCTCGGGACCAGCGGGGGGGTGGGATACGCAGTATTTT.

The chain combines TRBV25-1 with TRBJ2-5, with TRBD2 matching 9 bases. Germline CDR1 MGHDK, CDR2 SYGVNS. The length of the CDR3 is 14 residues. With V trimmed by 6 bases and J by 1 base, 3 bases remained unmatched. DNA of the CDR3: TGTGCCAGCAGAGGGACTAGCCCCCAAGAGACCCAGTACTTC. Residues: CASRGTSPQETQYF.

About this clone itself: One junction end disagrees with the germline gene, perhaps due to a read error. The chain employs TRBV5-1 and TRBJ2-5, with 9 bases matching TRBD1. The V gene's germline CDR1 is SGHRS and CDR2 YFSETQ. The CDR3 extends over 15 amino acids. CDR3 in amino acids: CASSPGTGTRESQYF. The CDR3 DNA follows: TGCGCCAGCAGCCCCGGGACAGGGACAAGAGAGTCCCAGTACTTC. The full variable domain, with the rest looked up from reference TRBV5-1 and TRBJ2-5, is KAGVTQTPRYLIKTRGQQVTLSCSPISGHRSVSWYQQTPGQGLQFLFEYFSETQRNKGNFPGRFSGRQFSNSRSEMNVSTLELGDSALYLCASSPGTGTRESQYFGPGTRLLVL.

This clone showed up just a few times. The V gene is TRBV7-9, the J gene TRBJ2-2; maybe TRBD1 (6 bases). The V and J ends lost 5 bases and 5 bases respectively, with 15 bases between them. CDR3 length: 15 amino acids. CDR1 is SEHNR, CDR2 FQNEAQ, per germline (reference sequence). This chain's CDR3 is CASSPAFRGTGELFF. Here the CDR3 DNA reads TGTGCCAGCAGCCCGGCCTTCAGGGGAACCGGGGAGCTGTTTTTT. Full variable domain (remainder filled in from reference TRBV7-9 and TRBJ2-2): DTGVSQNPRHKITKRGQNVTFRCDPISEHNRLYWYRQTLGQGPEFLTYFQNEAQLEKSRLLSDRFSAERPKGSFSTLEIQRTEQGDSAMYLCASSPAFRGTGELFFGEGSRLTVL.

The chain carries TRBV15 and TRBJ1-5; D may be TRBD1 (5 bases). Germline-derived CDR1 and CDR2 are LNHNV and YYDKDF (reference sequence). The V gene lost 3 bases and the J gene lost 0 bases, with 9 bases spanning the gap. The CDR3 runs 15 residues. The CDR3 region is CATSSWGDSNQPQHF. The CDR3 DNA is TGTGCCACCAGCAGTTGGGGGGATAGCAATCAGCCCCAGCATTTT.